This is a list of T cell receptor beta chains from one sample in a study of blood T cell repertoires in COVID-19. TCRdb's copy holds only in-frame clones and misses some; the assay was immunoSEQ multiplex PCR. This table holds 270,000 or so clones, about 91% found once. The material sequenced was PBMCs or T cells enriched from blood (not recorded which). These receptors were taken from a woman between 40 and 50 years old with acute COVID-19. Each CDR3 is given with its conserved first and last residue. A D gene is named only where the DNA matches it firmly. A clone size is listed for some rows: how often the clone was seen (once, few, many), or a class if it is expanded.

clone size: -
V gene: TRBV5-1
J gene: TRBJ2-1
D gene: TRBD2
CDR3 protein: CASSPFEGGPGEQFF
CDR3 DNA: TGCGCCAGCAGCCCCTTTGAGGGAGGGCCGGGTGAGCAGTTCTTC

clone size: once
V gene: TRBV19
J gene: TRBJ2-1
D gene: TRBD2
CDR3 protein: CASSIDRGLAEGLYNEQFF
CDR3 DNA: TGTGCCAGTAGTATAGATCGGGGACTAGCGGAGGGGCTCTACAATGAGCAGTTCTTC

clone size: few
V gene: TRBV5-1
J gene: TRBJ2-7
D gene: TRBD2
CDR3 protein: CASSTSGSWDEQYF
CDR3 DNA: TGCGCCAGCAGCACGAGCGGGAGCTGGGACGAGCAGTACTTC

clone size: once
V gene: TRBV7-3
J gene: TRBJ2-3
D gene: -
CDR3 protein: CASSSGVHTDTQYF
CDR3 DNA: TGTGCCAGCAGCTCGGGGGTACACACAGATACGCAGTATTTT

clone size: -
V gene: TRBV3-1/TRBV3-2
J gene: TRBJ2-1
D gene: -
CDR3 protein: CASSQVPIVLVASGLYNEQFF
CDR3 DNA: TGTGCCAGCAGCCAAGTTCCGATAGTCTTGGTCGCGAGCGGGCTATACAATGAGCAGTTCTTC

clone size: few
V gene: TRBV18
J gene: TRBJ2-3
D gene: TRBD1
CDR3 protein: CASSPTGASTDTQYF
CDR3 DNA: TGTGCCAGCTCACCGACAGGGGCTAGCACAGATACGCAGTATTTT

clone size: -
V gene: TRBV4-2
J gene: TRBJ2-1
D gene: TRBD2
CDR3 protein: CASSHVGTREYNEQFF
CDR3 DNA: TGTGCCAGCAGCCATGTAGGGACTAGGGAGTACAATGAGCAGTTCTTC

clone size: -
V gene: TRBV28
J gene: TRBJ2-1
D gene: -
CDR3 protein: CASSTSGDTTYNEQFF
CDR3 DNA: TGTGCCAGCAGCACTTCCGGGGATACGACCTACAATGAGCAGTTCTTC

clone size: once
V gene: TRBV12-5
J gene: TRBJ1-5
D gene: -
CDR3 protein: CASGLTRTSSVSNQPQHF
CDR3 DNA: TGTGCTAGTGGTTTGACACGAACTAGCTCGGTGTCCAATCAGCCCCAGCATTTT

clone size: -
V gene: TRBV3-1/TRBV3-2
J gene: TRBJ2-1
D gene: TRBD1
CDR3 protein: CASSQGQGEDEQFF
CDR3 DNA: TGTGCCAGCAGCCAAGGACAGGGAGAGGATGAGCAGTTCTTC

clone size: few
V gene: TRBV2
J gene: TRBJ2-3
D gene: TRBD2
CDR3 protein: CASRRTSITDTQYF
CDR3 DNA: TGTGCCAGCAGGCGGACTAGCATCACAGATACGCAGTATTTT

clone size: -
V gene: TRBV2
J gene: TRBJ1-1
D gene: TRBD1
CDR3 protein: CAIGQEVNTEAFF
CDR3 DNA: TGTGCCATCGGACAGGAAGTGAACACTGAAGCTTTCTTT

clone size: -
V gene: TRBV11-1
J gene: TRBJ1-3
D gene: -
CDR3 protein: CASSHGTGSGNTIYF
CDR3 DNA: TGTGCCAGCAGCCACGGGACTGGCTCTGGAAACACCATATATTTT

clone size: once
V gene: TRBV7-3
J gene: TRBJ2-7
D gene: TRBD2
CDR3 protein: CASSPTSGSYEQYF
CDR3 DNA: TGTGCCAGCAGCCCCACTAGCGGGAGCTACGAGCAGTACTTC

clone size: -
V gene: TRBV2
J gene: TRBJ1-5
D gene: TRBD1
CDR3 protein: CASRNDRGLNQPQHF
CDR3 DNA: TGTGCCAGCAGGAATGACAGGGGGCTTAATCAGCCCCAGCATTTT